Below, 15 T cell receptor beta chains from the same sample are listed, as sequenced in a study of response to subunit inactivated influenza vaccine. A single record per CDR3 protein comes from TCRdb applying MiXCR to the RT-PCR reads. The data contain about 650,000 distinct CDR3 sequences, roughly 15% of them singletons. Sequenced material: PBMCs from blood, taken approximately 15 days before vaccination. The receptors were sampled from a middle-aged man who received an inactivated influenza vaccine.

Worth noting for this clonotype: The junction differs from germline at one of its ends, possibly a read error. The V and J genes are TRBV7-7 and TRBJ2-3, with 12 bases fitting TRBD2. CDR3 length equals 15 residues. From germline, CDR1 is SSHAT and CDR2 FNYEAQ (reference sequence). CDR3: CASSSGLAGWYTQYF. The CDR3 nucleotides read TGTGCTAGCAGCTCCGGACTAGCGGGGTGGTATACGCAGTATTTT.

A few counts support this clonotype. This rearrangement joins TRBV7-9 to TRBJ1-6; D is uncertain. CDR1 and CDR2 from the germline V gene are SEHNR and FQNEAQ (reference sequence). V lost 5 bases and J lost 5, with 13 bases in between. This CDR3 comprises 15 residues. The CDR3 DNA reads TGTGCCAGCAGCCCCCCGTCGGGGAATAATTCACCCCTCCACTTT. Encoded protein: CASSPPSGNNSPLHF.

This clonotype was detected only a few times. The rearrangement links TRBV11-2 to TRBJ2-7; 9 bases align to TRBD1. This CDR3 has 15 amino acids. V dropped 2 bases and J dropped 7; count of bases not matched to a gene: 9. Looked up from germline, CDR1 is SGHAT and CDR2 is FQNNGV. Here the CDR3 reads CASSLSRTGDFEQYF. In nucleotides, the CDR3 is TGTGCCAGCAGCTTAAGCAGGACAGGGGACTTTGAGCAGTACTTC.

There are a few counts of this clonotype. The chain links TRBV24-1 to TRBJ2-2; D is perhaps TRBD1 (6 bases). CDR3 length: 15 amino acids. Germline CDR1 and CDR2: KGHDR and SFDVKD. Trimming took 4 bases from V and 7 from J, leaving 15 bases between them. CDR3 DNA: TGTGCCACCAGTGACGGGGACATTGGAATCGGGGAGCTGTTTTTT. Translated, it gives CATSDGDIGIGELFF.

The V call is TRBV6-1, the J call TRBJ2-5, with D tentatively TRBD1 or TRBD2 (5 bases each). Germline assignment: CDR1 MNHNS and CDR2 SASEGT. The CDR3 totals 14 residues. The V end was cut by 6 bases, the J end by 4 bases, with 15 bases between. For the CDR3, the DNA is TGTGCCAGCAGGGGACGGACGAGGGGAGAGACCCAGTACTTC. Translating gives CASRGRTRGETQYF.

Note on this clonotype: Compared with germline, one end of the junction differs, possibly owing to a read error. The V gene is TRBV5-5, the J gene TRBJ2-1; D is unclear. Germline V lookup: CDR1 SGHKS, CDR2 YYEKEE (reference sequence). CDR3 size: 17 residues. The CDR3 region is CASSLSLGSYSYTEQFF. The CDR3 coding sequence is TGTGCCAGCAGCTTGAGCTTGGGCTCCTATTCCTACACTGAGCAGTTCTTC.

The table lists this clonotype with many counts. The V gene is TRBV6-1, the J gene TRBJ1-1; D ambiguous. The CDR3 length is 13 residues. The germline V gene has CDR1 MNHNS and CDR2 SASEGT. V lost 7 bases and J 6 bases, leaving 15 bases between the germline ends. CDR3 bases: TGTGCCAGCATTCCTTACGAGGGAGCTGAAGCTTTCTTT. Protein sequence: CASIPYEGAEAFF.

This CDR3 reads CSAPGTGREKLFF. Written as DNA, the CDR3 is TGCAGTGCACCCGGGACAGGGAGGGAAAAACTGTTTTTT. The rearrangement uses TRBV20-1 and TRBJ1-4; 9 bases line up with TRBD1. CDR1 DFQATT and CDR2 SNEGSKA come from the germline V gene (reference sequence). The CDR3 consists of 13 residues. The V and J ends lost 6 bases and 8 bases, in that order; junction bases with no gene match: 7.

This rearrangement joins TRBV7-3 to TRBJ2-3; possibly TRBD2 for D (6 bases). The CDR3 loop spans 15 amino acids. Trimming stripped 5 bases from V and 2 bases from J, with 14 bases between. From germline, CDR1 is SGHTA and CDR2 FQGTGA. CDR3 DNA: TGTGCCAGCAGCGGAACTAGCATGCCCACAGATACGCAGTATTTT. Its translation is CASSGTSMPTDTQYF. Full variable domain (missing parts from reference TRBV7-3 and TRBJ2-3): GAGVSQTPSNKVTEKGKYVELRCDPISGHTALYWYRQSLGQGPEFLIYFQGTGAADDSGLPNDRFFAVRPEGSVSTLKIQRTERGDSAVYLCASSGTSMPTDTQYFGPGTRLTVL.

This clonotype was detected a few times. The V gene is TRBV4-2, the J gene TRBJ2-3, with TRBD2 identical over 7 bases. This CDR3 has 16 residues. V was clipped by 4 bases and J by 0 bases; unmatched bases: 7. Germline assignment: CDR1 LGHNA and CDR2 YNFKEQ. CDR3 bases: TGTGCCAGCAGCCTTCCGGATAGCGGGAGCACAGATACGCAGTATTTT. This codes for CASSLPDSGSTDTQYF.

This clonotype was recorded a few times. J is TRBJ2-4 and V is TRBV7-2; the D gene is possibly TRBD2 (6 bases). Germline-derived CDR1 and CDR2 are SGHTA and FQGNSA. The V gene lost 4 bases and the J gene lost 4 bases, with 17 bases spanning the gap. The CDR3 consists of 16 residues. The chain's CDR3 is CASSSSPGLQKNIQYF. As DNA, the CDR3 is TGTGCCAGCAGCTCCAGTCCGGGACTTCAAAAAAACATTCAGTACTTC.

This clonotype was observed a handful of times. The chain's CDR3 is CAISGGENTIYF. The DNA for the CDR3 is TGTGCCATCAGTGGCGGGGAGAACACCATATATTTT. V usage is TRBV10-3 and J usage is TRBJ1-3; D remains ambiguous. The V end lost 4 bases, the J end lost 7 bases, and 8 bases lay between the germline ends. CDR3 length equals 12 residues. Germline assignment: CDR1 ENHRY and CDR2 SYGVKD.

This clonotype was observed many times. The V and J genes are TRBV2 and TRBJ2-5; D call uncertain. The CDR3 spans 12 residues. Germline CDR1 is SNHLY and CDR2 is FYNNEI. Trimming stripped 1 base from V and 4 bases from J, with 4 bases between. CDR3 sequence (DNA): TGTGCCAGCAGTGAAGTCGGAGAGACCCAGTACTTC. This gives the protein CASSEVGETQYF.

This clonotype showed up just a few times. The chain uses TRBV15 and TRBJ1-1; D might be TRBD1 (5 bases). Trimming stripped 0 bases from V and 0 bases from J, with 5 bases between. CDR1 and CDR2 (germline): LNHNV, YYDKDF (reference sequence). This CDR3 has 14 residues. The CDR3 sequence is CATSRDRVNTEAFF. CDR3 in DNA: TGTGCCACCAGCAGAGACAGGGTGAACACTGAAGCTTTCTTT.

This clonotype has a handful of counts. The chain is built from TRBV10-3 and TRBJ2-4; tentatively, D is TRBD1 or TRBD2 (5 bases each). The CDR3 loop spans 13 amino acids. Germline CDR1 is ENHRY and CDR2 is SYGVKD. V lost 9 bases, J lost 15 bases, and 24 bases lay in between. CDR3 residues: CAIGSGTLRNRYF. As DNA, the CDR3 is TGTGCCATAGGCTCCGGGACCCTTAGAAACCGGTACTTC.